This T cell receptor beta chain stems from a study of blood T cells in healthy people across ages. Study-wide results and caveats: Age advanced and TCR beta diversity per million T cells fell, roughly linearly.

A J-beta primer mix and a sample-barcoded 5' primer were used in a second PCR of about 7 to 12 cycles. TCRdb recomputed calls from the 5' RACE reads with MiXCR, one row per CDR3 protein. The table shows over a million distinct CDR3 sequences, with around 42% occurring only once. Worth noting for this clonotype: Its cognate antigen is unknown.

Germline CDR1 MNHEY, CDR2 SVGAGI. Trimming took 2 bases from V and 2 from J; bases not matched to a gene: 7. The CDR3 length is 16 residues. The sequenced sample was blood. The rearrangement uses TRBV6-5 and TRBJ2-3; TRBD1 matches at 7 bases. The receptor's source is a woman between 18 and 30 years old in good health. CDR3 in amino acids: CASSYAGGILTDTQYF. For the CDR3, the DNA is TGTGCCAGCAGTTACGCAGGGGGTATACTCACAGATACGCAGTATTTT.